This TCR beta chain is from a study of T cells after yellow fever vaccination. Notes on this clonotype: As yet, its antigen is unknown.

Whole-study findings and limits: Repertoires sorted by FACS could include abundant clonotypes that are contaminants from the bulk population. A small proportion of clonotypes was detected in both the CD4 and CD8 compartments.

The ends were cut back, 4 bases at V and 5 bases at J, with 12 bases in the middle. The CDR3 has 14 amino acids. CDR1 is SEHNR and CDR2 is FQNEAQ in the germline V gene (reference sequence). Each CDR3 protein is one row after TCRdb ran MiXCR on the 5' RACE reads. Found here are about 330,000 distinct CDR3 sequences, around 7% of them singletons; the top ten hold 15% to 20%. The receptor was derived from a man between 18 and 35 years old who received the YFV17D yellow fever vaccine. The specimen was PBMCs, collected 35 to 50 days after the first yellow fever vaccination. The rearrangement uses TRBV7-9 and TRBJ2-1; D unresolved. CDR3 loop: CASSSLRADNEQFF. The CDR3 DNA sequence: TGTGCCAGCAGCTCACTCCGGGCGGACAATGAGCAGTTCTTC.